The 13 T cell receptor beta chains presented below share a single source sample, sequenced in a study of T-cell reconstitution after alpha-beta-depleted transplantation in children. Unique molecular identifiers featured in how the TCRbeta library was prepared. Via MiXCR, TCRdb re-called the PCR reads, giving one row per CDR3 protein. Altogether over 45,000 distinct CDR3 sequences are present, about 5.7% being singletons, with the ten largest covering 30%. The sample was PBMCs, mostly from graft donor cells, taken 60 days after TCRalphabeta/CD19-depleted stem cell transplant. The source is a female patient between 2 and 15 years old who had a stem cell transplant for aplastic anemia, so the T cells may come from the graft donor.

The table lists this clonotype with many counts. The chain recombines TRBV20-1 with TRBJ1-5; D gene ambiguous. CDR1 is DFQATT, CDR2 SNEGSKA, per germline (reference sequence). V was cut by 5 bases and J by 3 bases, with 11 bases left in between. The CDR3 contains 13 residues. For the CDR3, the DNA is TGCAGTGCTTATTCGGATTTCAATCAGCCCCAGCATTTT. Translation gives CSAYSDFNQPQHF.

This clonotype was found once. CDR3 sequence: CATSVGLAGEPNTGELFF. For the CDR3, the DNA is TGTGCCACCAGTGTAGGACTAGCGGGGGAGCCGAACACCGGGGAGCTGTTTTTT. The chain uses TRBV24-1 and TRBJ2-2, with TRBD2 matching over 13 bases. The germline V gene has CDR1 KGHDR and CDR2 SFDVKD. The CDR3 is made up of 18 amino acids. V shed 5 bases, J shed 0 bases, and the junction held 5 bases outside the gene matches.

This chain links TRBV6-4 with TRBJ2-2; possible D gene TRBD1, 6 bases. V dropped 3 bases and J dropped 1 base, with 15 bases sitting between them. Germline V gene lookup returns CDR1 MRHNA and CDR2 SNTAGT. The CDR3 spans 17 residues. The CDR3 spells CASSDHRGTQNTGELFF. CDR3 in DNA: TGTGCCAGCAGTGATCATAGGGGGACGCAGAACACCGGGGAGCTGTTTTTT.

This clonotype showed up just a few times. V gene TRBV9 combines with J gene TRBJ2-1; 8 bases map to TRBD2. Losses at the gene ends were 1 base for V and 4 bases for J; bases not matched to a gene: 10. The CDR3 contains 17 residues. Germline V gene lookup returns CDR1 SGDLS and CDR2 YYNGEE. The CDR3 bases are TGTGCCAGCAGCGTAACGTCGGGGGGGAATTCATACAATGAGCAGTTCTTC. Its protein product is CASSVTSGGNSYNEQFF.

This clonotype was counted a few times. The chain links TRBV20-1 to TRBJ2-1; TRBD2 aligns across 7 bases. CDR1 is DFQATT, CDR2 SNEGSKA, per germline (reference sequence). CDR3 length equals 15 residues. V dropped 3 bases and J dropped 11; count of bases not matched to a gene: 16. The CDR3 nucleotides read TGCAGTGCTAGCTCCCTAAGCGGGACCTGGGTGAAGCAGTTCTTC. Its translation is CSASSLSGTWVKQFF.

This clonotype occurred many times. CDR3 nucleotide sequence: TGTGCCAGCAGAGGCGGACAGCCCTACGAGCAGTACTTC. This codes for CASRGGQPYEQYF. The chain has TRBV6-6 and TRBJ2-7, with D tentatively TRBD1 (6 bases). The CDR3 has 13 residues. CDR1 and CDR2 (germline): MNHNY, SVGAGI (reference sequence). V was shortened by 6 bases and J by 2 bases, with 11 bases between the two germline ends.

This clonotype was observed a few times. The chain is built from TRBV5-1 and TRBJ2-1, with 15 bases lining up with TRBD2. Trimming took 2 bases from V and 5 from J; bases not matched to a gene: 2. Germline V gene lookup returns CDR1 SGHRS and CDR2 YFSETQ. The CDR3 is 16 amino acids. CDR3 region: CASSFRTSGRDNEQFF. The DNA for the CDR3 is TGCGCCAGCAGCTTTCGGACTAGCGGGAGGGACAATGAGCAGTTCTTC.

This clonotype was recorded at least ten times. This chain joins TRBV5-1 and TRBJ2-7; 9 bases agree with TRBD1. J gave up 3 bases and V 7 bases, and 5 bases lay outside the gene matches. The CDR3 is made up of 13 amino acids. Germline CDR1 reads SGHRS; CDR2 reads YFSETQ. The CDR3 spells CASYPDRGYEQYF. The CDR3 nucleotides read TGCGCCAGCTACCCGGACAGGGGCTACGAGCAGTACTTC.

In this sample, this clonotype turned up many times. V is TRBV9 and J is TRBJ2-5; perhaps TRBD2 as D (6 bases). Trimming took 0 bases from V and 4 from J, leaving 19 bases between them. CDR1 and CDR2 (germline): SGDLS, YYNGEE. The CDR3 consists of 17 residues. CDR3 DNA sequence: TGTGCCAGCAGCGTAGGGAGAGGAGGGAAAGGGTTAGAGACCCAGTACTTC. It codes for CASSVGRGGKGLETQYF.

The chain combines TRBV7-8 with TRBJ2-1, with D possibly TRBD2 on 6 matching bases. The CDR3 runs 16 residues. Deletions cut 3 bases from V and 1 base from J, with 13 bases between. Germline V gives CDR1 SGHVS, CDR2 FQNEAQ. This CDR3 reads CASSFFSGQSYNEQFF. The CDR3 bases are TGTGCCAGCAGCTTTTTTAGCGGACAATCCTACAATGAGCAGTTCTTC.

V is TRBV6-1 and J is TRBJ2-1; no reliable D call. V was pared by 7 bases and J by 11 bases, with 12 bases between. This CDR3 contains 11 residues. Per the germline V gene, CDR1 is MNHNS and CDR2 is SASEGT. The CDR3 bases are TGTGCCAGCATTGGAACCCAAAAGCAGTTCTTC. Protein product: CASIGTQKQFF.

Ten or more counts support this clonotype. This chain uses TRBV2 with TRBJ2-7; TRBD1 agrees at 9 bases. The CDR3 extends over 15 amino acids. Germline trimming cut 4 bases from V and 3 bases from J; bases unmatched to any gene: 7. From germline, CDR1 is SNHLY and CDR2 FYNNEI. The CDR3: CASSGGTGMGYEQYF. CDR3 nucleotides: TGTGCCAGCAGTGGAGGGACAGGGATGGGCTACGAGCAGTACTTC.

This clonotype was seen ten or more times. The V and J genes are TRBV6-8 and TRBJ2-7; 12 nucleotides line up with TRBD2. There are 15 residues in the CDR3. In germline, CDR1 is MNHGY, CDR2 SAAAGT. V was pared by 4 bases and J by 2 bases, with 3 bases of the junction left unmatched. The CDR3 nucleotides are TGTGCCAGCAGTTGGGCTAGCGGGAGGGCCTACGAGCAGTACGTC. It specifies CASSWASGRAYEQYV.